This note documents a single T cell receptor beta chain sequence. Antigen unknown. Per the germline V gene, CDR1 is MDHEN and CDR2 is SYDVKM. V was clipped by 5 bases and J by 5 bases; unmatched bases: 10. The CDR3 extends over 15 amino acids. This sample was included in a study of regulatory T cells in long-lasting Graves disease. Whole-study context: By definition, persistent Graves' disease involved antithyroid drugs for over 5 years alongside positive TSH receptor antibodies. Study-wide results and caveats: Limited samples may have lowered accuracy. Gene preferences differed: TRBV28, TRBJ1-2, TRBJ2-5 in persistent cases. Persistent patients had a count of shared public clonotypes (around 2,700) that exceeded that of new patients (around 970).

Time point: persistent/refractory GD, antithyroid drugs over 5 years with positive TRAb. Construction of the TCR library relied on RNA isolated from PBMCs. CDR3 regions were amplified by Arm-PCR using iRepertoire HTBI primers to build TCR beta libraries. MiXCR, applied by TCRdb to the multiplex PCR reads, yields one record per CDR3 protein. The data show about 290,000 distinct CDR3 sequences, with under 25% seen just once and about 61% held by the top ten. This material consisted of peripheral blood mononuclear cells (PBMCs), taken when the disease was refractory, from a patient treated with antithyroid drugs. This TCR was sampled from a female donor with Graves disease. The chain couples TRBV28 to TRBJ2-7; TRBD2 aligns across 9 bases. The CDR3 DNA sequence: TGTGCCAGCAGTCCTACTAGCGGGTTAGCCCACGAGCAGTACTTC. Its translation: CASSPTSGLAHEQYF.